Presented here are 8 T cell receptor beta chains from one specimen sequenced in a study of T cells in Graves' hyperthyroidism and ophthalmopathy. TCR beta CDR3 regions were amplified from RNA. The TCR CDR3 first-round RT-PCR relied on the HTBI primer set. TCRdb independently ran MiXCR on the multiplex PCR reads; one entry per CDR3 protein. Counted here are hundreds of thousands of distinct CDR3 sequences, roughly a sixth occurring once; the ten biggest clones make up 16%. Specimen: blood. These receptors were taken from a woman in her fifties or sixties with Graves' hyperthyroidism that later progressed to Graves' ophthalmopathy.

This clonotype was seen a few times. CDR3 DNA sequence: TGTGCCAGCAGTGAAGGAGGACAGGGGACGCAGCCCCAGCATTTT. Translated: CASSEGGQGTQPQHF. The genes are TRBV2 and TRBJ1-5, with 9 bases identical to TRBD1. The ends lost 1 base at V and 7 bases at J; junction bases unmatched: 5. The CDR3 runs 15 residues. Germline assignment: CDR1 SNHLY and CDR2 FYNNEI.

This clonotype occurred many times. The genes are TRBV18 and TRBJ1-3; D is ambiguous. The V end lost 6 bases, the J end lost 1 base, and 7 bases lay between the germline ends. The V gene's germline CDR1 is KGHSH and CDR2 LQKENI. This CDR3 has 13 amino acids. In DNA, the CDR3 is TGTGCCAGCTCCGGACCATCTGGAAACACCATATATTTT. This codes for CASSGPSGNTIYF.

This rearrangement joins TRBV15 to TRBJ2-3, with 10 bases identical to TRBD1. The V segment lost 1 base and the J segment 4 bases; nucleotides outside the gene matches: 8. This CDR3 has 17 residues. The V gene's germline CDR1 is LNHNV and CDR2 YYDKDF (reference sequence). CDR3: CATSRATGTGVPDTQYF. The CDR3 nucleotides read TGTGCCACCAGCAGAGCTACCGGGACAGGGGTCCCAGATACGCAGTATTTT. The whole variable domain, remainder taken from reference TRBV15 and TRBJ2-3, is DAMVIQNPRYQVTQFGKPVTLSCSQTLNHNVMYWYQQKSSQAPKLLFHYYDKDFNNEADTPDNFQSRRPNTSFCFLDIRSPGLGDTAMYLCATSRATGTGVPDTQYFGPGTRLTVL.

In this sample, this clonotype turned up many times. The genes are TRBV2 and TRBJ1-2; D possibly corresponds to TRBD1 (6 bases). V lost 2 bases to trimming and J lost 3 bases, with 10 bases between them. The CDR3 has 14 amino acids. Germline CDR1 and CDR2: SNHLY and FYNNEI. This CDR3 is CASSESDSDYGYTF. The CDR3 nucleotides are TGTGCCAGCAGTGAATCGGACAGTGACTATGGCTACACCTTC.

The rearrangement uses TRBV3-1 and TRBJ1-2, with D unresolved. Trimming left V 1 base short and J 8 bases short, with 20 bases between. The CDR3 covers 16 residues. The germline V gene encodes CDR1 LGHDT and CDR2 YNNKEL (reference sequence). The CDR3 protein is CASSQGGSLTKEGYTF. CDR3 sequence (DNA): TGTGCCAGCAGCCAAGGAGGATCTTTGACAAAGGAGGGCTACACCTTC.

This clonotype turned up a few times. The chain is built from TRBV6-5 and TRBJ2-7; no firm D call. The CDR3 runs to 11 residues. V was cut by 2 bases and J by 3 bases, with 2 bases left in between. CDR1 and CDR2 (germline): MNHEY, SVGAGI. The CDR3 bases are TGTGCCAGCAGTTACCGCTACGAGCAGTACTTC. Amino acids: CASSYRYEQYF.

The genes are TRBV6-5 and TRBJ2-3, with TRBD2 matching over 9 bases. Trimming at V came to 0 bases and at J to 4 bases, leaving 5 bases not matched to a gene. CDR1 and CDR2 from the germline V gene are MNHEY and SVGAGI. The CDR3 contains 16 residues. In nucleotides, the CDR3 is TGTGCCAGCAGTTACTCGCCTAGCGGGGTTTCAGATACGCAGTATTTT. Its translation is CASSYSPSGVSDTQYF.

This clonotype was detected a few times. The chain recombines TRBV6-1 with TRBJ1-5, with D possibly matching TRBD1 (5 bases). Trimming pared 7 bases from V and 0 bases from J, leaving 10 bases between. Germline V gene data show CDR1 as MNHNS and CDR2 as SASEGT. The CDR3 loop spans 14 amino acids. CDR3 in DNA: TGTGCCAGCACGGGGCAGGATAGCAATCAGCCCCAGCATTTT. Its translation: CASTGQDSNQPQHF.